This T cell receptor (beta chain) was identified during a study of shared T cell receptors in the human thymus. The CDR3 has 13 amino acids. Trimming left V 3 bases short and J 2 bases short, with 8 bases between. The germline V gene has CDR1 KGHSH and CDR2 LQKENI. The protocol was immunoSEQ multiplex PCR, while the TCRdb copy is restricted to in-frame clones and leaves out a portion. Altogether approximately 400,000 clones are present, 85% to 95% being singletons, with the ten largest covering approximately 0.018%. This clone was found once. This TCR came from a human donor. The sequenced sample consisted of thymocytes. This chain uses TRBV18 with TRBJ2-7; D remains unclear. CDR3 residues: CASSPTHTYEQYF. The CDR3 bases are TGTGCCAGCTCACCTACCCATACCTACGAGCAGTACTTC.